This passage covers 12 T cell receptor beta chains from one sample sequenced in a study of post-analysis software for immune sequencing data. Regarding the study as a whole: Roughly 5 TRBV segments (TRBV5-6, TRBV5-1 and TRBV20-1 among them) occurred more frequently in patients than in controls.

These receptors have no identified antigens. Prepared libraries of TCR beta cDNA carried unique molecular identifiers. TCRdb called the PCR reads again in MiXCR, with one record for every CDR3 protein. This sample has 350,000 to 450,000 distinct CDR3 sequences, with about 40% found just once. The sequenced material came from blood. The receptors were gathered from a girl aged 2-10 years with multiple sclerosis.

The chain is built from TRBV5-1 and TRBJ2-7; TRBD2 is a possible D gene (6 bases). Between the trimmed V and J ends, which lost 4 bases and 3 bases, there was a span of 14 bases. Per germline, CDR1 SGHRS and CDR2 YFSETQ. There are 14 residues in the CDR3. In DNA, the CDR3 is TGCGCCAGCAGCAGGGGACTTGCGAGCTACGAGCAGTACTTC. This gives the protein CASSRGLASYEQYF.

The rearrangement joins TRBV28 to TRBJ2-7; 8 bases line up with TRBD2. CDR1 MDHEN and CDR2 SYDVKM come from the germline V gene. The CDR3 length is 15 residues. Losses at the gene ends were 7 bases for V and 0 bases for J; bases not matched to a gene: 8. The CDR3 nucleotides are TGTGCCAGCACTCTAGTAGCGGGACCCTCCTACGAGCAGTACTTC. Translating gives CASTLVAGPSYEQYF.

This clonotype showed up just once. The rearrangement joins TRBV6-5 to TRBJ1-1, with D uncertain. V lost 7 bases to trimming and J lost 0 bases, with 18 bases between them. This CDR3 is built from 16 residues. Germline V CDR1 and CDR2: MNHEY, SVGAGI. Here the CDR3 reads CASNKGQALMNTEAFF. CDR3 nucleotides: TGTGCCAGCAACAAGGGTCAGGCTCTCATGAACACTGAAGCTTTCTTT.

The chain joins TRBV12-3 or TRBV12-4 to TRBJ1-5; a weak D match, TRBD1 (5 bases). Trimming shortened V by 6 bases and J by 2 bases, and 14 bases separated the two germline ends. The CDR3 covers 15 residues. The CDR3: CASSPWGMGNQPQHF. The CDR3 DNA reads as TGTGCCAGCAGCCCTTGGGGGATGGGCAATCAGCCCCAGCATTTT.

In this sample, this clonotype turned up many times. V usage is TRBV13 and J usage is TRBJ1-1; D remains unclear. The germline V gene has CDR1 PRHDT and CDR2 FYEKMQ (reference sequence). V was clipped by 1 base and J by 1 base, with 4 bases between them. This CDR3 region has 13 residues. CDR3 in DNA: TGTGCCAGCAGCTTAGACAGGAACACTGAAGCTTTCTTT. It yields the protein CASSLDRNTEAFF.

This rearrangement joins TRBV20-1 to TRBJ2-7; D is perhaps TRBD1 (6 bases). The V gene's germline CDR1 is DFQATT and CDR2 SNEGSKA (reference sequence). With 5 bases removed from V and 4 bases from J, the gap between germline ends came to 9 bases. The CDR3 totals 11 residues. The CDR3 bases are TGCAGTGCTTACCAGGGGTACGAGCAGTACTTC. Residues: CSAYQGYEQYF.

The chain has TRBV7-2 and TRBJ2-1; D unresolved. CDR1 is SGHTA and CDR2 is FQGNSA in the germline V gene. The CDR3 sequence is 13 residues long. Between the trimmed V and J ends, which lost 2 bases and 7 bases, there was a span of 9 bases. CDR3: CASSLLSANEQFF. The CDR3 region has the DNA TGTGCCAGCAGCTTACTCAGTGCAAATGAGCAGTTCTTC.

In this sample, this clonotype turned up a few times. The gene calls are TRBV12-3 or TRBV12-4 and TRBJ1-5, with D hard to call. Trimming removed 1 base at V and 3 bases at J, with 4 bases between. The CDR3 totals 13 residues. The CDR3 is CASSLGTNQPQHF. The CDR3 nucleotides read TGTGCCAGCAGTTTAGGTACCAATCAGCCCCAGCATTTT.

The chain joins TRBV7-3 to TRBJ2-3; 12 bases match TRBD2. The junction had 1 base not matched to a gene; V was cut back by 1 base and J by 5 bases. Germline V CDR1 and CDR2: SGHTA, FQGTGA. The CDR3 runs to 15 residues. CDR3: CASSLMGLAGDTQYF. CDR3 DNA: TGTGCCAGCAGCTTAATGGGACTAGCGGGAGATACGCAGTATTTT.

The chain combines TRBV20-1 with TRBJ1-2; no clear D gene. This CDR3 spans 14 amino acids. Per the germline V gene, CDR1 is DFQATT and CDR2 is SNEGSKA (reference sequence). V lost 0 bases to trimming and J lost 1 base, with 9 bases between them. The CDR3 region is CSAREIQLNYGYTF. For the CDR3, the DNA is TGCAGTGCTAGAGAGATTCAGCTTAACTATGGCTACACCTTC.

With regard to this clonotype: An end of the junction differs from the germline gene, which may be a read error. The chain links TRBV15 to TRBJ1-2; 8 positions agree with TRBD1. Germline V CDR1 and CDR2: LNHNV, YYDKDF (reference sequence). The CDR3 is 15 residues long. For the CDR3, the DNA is TGTGCCACTAGCAGAGATCGACAGGGGACGAATGGCTACACCTTC. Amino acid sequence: CATSRDRQGTNGYTF.

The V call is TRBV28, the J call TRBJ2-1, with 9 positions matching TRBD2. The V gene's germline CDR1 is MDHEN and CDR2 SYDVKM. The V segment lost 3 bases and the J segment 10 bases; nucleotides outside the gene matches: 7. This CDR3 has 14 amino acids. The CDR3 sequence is CASSLSSGIYEQFF. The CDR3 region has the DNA TGTGCCAGCAGTTTGTCTAGCGGGATATACGAGCAGTTCTTC.